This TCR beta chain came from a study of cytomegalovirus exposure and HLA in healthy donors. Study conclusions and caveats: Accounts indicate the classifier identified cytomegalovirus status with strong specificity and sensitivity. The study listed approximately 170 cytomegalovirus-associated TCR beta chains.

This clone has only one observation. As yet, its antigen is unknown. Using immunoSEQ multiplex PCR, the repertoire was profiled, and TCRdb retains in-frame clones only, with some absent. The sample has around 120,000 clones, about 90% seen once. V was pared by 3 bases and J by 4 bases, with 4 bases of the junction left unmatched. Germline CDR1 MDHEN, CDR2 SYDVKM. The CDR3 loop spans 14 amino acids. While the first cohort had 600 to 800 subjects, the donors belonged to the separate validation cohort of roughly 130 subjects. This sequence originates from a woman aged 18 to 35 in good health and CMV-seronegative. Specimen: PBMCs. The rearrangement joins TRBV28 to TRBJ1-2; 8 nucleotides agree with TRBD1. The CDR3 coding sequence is TGTGCCAGCAGTTTCTTCGGACAGGGCTATGGCTACACCTTC. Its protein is CASSFFGQGYGYTF.